One sample yielded the 7 T cell receptor beta chains listed below, sequenced in a study of response to subunit inactivated influenza vaccine. TCRdb itself ran the RT-PCR reads through MiXCR, one entry per CDR3 protein. Of over 150,000 distinct CDR3 sequences in the sample, about 15% were seen once. This sample comprised CD8+ T cells sorted from PBMCs, obtained approximately 5 days after vaccination. All receptors come from a man in his forties or fifties who received an inactivated influenza vaccine.

This clonotype was observed at least ten times. The chain joins TRBV20-1 to TRBJ2-5; 7 nucleotides line up with TRBD1. V lost 5 bases and J lost 5; bases outside the gene matches: 11. Germline CDR1 and CDR2: DFQATT and SNEGSKA (reference sequence). The CDR3 runs 14 residues. The CDR3 here is CSASRTGVRETQYF. As DNA, the CDR3 is TGCAGTGCTTCCCGAACAGGGGTGCGGGAGACCCAGTACTTC.

The chain is built from TRBV29-1 and TRBJ2-3; 7 nucleotides match TRBD1. V lost 7 bases and J lost 4; bases outside the gene matches: 5. This CDR3 is built from 12 residues. From germline, CDR1 is SQVTM and CDR2 ANQGSEA. This CDR3 is CSGGGLADTQYF. DNA of the CDR3: TGCAGCGGAGGGGGCTTGGCAGATACGCAGTATTTT.

This clonotype was seen more than once but under ten times. This chain uses TRBV9 with TRBJ2-2; D gene unclear. CDR3 length equals 13 residues. Germline CDR1 and CDR2: SGDLS and YYNGEE. V lost 6 bases and J lost 0, with 6 bases in between. The CDR3 DNA reads as TGTGCCAGCACCTCCGCGAACACCGGGGAGCTGTTTTTT. Translated: CASTSANTGELFF.

The chain carries TRBV6-5 and TRBJ1-2; TRBD1 matches at 9 bases. V gave up 2 bases and J gave up 3 bases; unmatched junction bases: 7. Germline V gene sequence: CDR1 MNHEY, CDR2 SVGAGI. The CDR3 totals 16 residues. DNA of the CDR3: TGTGCCAGCAGTTACCTGAGGACAGGGGAGGACTATGGCTACACCTTC. This encodes CASSYLRTGEDYGYTF.

The V gene is TRBV12-3 or TRBV12-4, the J gene TRBJ2-3; D tentatively reads TRBD1 or TRBD2 (6 bases each). The V end was cut by 5 bases, the J end by 6 bases, with 18 bases between. CDR3 length equals 15 residues. The chain's CDR3 is CASSVTGAPGDTQYF. The CDR3 nucleotides are TGTGCCAGCAGTGTAACGGGGGCTCCCGGGGATACGCAGTATTTT.

The gene calls are TRBV10-3 and TRBJ2-3; tentatively, D is TRBD1 (6 bases). Germline CDR1 ENHRY, CDR2 SYGVKD. The V and J ends lost 5 bases and 2 bases respectively, with 23 bases between them. The CDR3 loop spans 18 amino acids. The chain's CDR3 is CAISFSSRGRGFTDTQYF. The CDR3 DNA reads TGTGCCATCAGTTTTTCTTCCAGGGGCCGGGGATTCACAGATACGCAGTATTTT.

This clonotype was found a few times. V gene TRBV14 combines with J gene TRBJ1-1; D not resolved. CDR3 size: 14 residues. Germline V gene sequence: CDR1 SGHDN, CDR2 FVKESK. Trimming removed 4 bases from V and 5 bases from J, with 14 bases in between. CDR3 sequence (DNA): TGTGCCAGCAGCCGGACTGAGAAGAGGACTGAAGCTTTCTTT. Amino acid sequence: CASSRTEKRTEAFF.